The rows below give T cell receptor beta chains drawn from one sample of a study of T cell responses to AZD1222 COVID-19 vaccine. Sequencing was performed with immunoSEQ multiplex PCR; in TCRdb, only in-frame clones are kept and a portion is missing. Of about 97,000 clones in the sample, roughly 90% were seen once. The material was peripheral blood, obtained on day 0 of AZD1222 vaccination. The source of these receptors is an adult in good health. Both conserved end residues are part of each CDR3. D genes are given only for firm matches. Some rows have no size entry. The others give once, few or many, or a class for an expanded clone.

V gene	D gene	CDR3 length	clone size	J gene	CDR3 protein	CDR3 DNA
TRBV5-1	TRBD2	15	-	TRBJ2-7	CASSLDLAGVGEQYF	TGCGCCAGCAGCTTGGATCTAGCGGGAGTCGGTGAGCAGTACTTC
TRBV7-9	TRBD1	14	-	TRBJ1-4	CASSSGTGREKLFF	TGTGCCAGCAGCTCCGGGACAGGGAGGGAAAAACTGTTTTTT
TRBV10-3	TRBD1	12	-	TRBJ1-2	CAIRDSDYGYTF	TGTGCCATACGGGACAGTGACTATGGCTACACCTTC
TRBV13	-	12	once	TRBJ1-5	CASSSLNQPQHF	TGTGCCAGCAGCTCACTTAATCAGCCCCAGCATTTT
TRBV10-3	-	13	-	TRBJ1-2	CAISESTVYGYTF	TGTGCCATCAGTGAGTCTACCGTTTATGGCTACACCTTC
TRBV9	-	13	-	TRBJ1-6	CASSSSAGAPLHF	TGTGCCAGCAGCTCATCAGCCGGCGCACCCCTCCACTTT
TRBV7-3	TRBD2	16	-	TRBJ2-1	CASSLKRTSTSNEQFF	TGTGCCAGCAGCTTGAAAAGGACTAGTACGTCCAATGAGCAGTTCTTC
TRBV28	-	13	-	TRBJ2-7	CASSPGERYEQYF	TGTGCCAGCAGTCCCGGAGAGAGGTACGAGCAGTACTTC
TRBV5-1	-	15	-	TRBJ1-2	CASSPTTEPGDGYTF	TGCGCCAGCAGCCCGACGACGGAGCCCGGAGATGGCTACACCTTC
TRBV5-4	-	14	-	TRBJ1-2	CASSEYSGDYGYTF	TGTGCCAGCAGCGAATATTCAGGGGACTATGGCTACACCTTC